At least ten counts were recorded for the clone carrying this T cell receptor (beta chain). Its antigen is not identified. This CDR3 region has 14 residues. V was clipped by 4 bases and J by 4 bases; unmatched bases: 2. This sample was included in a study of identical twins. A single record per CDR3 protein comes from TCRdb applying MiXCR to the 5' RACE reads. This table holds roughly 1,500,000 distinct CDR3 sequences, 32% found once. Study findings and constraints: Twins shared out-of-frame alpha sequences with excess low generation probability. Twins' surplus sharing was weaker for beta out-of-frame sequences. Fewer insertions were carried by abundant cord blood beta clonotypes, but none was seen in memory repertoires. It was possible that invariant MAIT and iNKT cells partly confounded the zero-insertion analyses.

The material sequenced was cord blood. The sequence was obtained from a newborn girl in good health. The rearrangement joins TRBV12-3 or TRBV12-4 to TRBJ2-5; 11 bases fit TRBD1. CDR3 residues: CASSSGQGAETQYF. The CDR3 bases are TGTGCCAGCAGTTCAGGACAGGGGGCAGAGACCCAGTACTTC.